What follows are 21 T cell receptor beta chains derived from one specimen sequenced in a study of beta chain features in type 1 diabetes (dated by TCRdb to 2016 to 2019). Receptors were amplified or captured by the immunoSEQ multiplex PCR assay. All of the isolated RNA was reverse transcribed with the High Capacity cDNA Reverse Transcription Kit, so expressed TCRB transcripts were sequenced. The immuneACCESS repertoire file appears here via TCRdb, limited to in-frame rearrangements. These files lack a portion of the clones; in checked studies, under half of the deficit traces to unresolved V genes, and the cause of the others is not known. The table for this sample lists around 500,000 clones; more than 9.5% of them were counted only once. The ten largest make up 0.045% to 0.06% of the sample. The specimen sequenced was naive CD4+ T cells from blood. The cell subset or site label of this sample denotes: true naive CD4+ T cells. Receptors were obtained from a woman younger than 35 in good health.

In this sample, this clone turned up a few times. The V and J genes are TRBV7-2 and TRBJ2-4, with no clear D. This CDR3 contains 12 residues. V dropped 1 base and J dropped 6 bases, with 4 bases sitting between them. Germline V lookup: CDR1 SGHTA, CDR2 FQGNSA. The CDR3 spells CASSLEGNIQYF. As DNA, the CDR3 is TGTGCCAGCAGCTTAGAGGGAAACATTCAGTACTTC.

This sequence joins TRBV10-3 and TRBJ2-1; no clear D. Germline V lookup: CDR1 ENHRY, CDR2 SYGVKD. Trimming shortened V by 0 bases and J by 12 bases, and 9 bases separated the two germline ends. This CDR3 spans 12 amino acids. The DNA for the CDR3 is TGTGCCATCAGTGAGTCCAAGGTCGGGCAGTTCTTC. Residues: CAISESKVGQFF.

The CDR3 DNA sequence: TGTGCCAGCAGCGTAGACCCCGCAGGGCCCCAGCATTTT. Translated: CASSVDPAGPQHF. This chain uses TRBV9 with TRBJ1-5; D is undetermined. The germline V gene has CDR1 SGDLS and CDR2 YYNGEE. V lost 0 bases and J lost 9, with 10 bases in between. The CDR3 is 13 amino acids.

V and J are TRBV25-1 and TRBJ2-5; 9 positions match TRBD1. The junction had 7 bases not matched to a gene; V was cut back by 3 bases and J by 5 bases. This CDR3 contains 15 residues. Germline V gives CDR1 MGHDK, CDR2 SYGVNS. The CDR3 bases are TGTGCCAGCAGTGACTTACAGGGGGCGGGCGAGACCCAGTACTTC. Protein: CASSDLQGAGETQYF.

The chain recombines TRBV5-6 with TRBJ1-5, with D possibly being TRBD1 (6 bases). Trimming pared 0 bases from V and 9 bases from J, leaving 10 bases between. The CDR3 spans 13 residues. Germline V gene sequence: CDR1 SGHDT, CDR2 YYEEEE. The CDR3 DNA is TGTGCCAGCAGCTTGGACAGGGCTATGCCCCAGCATTTT. It translates to CASSLDRAMPQHF.

The rearrangement uses TRBV11-3 and TRBJ2-1; D call uncertain. The V end lost 3 bases, the J end lost 6 bases, and 15 bases lay between the germline ends. CDR1 and CDR2 from the germline V gene are SGHNT and YENEEA. The CDR3 sequence is 15 residues long. The CDR3 loop reads CASSFRGRASNEQFF. CDR3 in DNA: TGTGCCAGCAGCTTCAGAGGTCGGGCGTCCAATGAGCAGTTCTTC.

This clone has just a few counts. This chain connects TRBV6-6 to TRBJ2-7; tentative D call: TRBD1 (6 bases). Germline lookup yields CDR1 MNHNY and CDR2 SVGAGI (reference sequence). V shed 10 bases and J shed 3 bases, with 16 bases lying between them. This CDR3 has 13 amino acids. The CDR3 loop reads CATAQGPLYEQYV. For the CDR3, the DNA is TGTGCCACCGCCCAGGGGCCCCTCTACGAGCAGTACGTC.

This clone was detected only a few times. The rearrangement joins TRBV9 to TRBJ2-5; 10 bases fit TRBD1. The CDR3 runs 15 residues. J was trimmed by 5 bases and V by 0 bases; bases with no gene match: 4. Per the germline V gene, CDR1 is SGDLS and CDR2 is YYNGEE. The DNA of the CDR3 is TGTGCCAGCAGCGTAGCGACAGGGGGCGGGGAGACCCAGTACTTC. It yields the protein CASSVATGGGETQYF.

This clone occurred a few times. CDR3 DNA sequence: TGTGCCAGCAGCCGCAAGGGAAGGGAGACCCAGTACTTC. Translating gives CASSRKGRETQYF. The genes are TRBV5-4 and TRBJ2-5; D gene unclear. This CDR3 spans 13 amino acids. The ends were cut back, 4 bases at V and 5 bases at J, with 12 bases in the middle. The germline V gene has CDR1 SGHNT and CDR2 YYREEE (reference sequence).

The chain carries TRBV30 and TRBJ2-7; the D is unclear. Germline assignment: CDR1 GTSNPN and CDR2 SVGIG (reference sequence). V was clipped by 0 bases and J by 4 bases, with 16 bases between them. The CDR3 has 15 amino acids. The CDR3 loop reads CAWSVRGSSRYEQYF. The CDR3 DNA sequence: TGTGCCTGGAGTGTACGTGGCAGTTCCCGGTACGAGCAGTACTTC.

This clone was observed a handful of times. One end of the junction is discordant with germline, which a read error may explain. The chain has TRBV18 and TRBJ1-1; TRBD1 matches at 7 bases. The germline CDR1 and CDR2 sequences are KGHSH and LQKENI. This CDR3 contains 12 residues. This chain's CDR3 is CASSPEPPGQVF. CDR3 DNA sequence: TGTGCCAGCTCACCGGAGCCCCCAGGACAGGTGTTT.

This clone showed up just a few times. This chain links TRBV6-5 with TRBJ1-3; D not certain. CDR1 and CDR2 (germline): MNHEY, SVGAGI. This CDR3 region has 12 residues. The germline V and J ends were trimmed by 8 bases and 1 base, with 6 bases remaining between them. The CDR3 DNA reads as TGTGCCAGCCGGGCTTCTGGAAACACCATATATTTT. Translation: CASRASGNTIYF.

This clone came up many times. The same CDR3 is also encoded by other DNA sequences in this sample. The chain joins TRBV18 to TRBJ2-5; no definite D call. The CDR3 has 11 residues. The V and J ends lost 3 bases and 5 bases respectively, with 4 bases between them. Germline V gene sequence: CDR1 KGHSH, CDR2 LQKENI. CDR3 region: CASSPGETQYF. The DNA for the CDR3 is TGTGCCAGCTCACCGGGGGAGACCCAGTACTTC.

This clone has only a few counts. The V gene is TRBV7-8, the J gene TRBJ1-5; D is undetermined. The CDR3 totals 15 residues. V was cut by 1 base and J by 6 bases, with 13 bases left in between. Germline CDR1 and CDR2: SGHVS and FQNEAQ. CDR3 nucleotides: TGTGCCAGCAGCTTAGTCCCGATGTTGGGTCAGCCCCAGCATTTT. It is translated as CASSLVPMLGQPQHF.

This clone was recorded many times. The J gene is TRBJ1-4, the V gene TRBV7-9; D may be TRBD1 (5 bases). V was pared by 5 bases and J by 5 bases, with 15 bases between. The germline gives CDR1 SEHNR, CDR2 FQNEAQ (reference sequence). CDR3 length: 15 residues. CDR3 nucleotides: TGTGCCAGCAGCCGCGCCGCTGACAGAAATGAAAAACTGTTTTTT. Its protein product is CASSRAADRNEKLFF.

In this sample, this clone turned up a few times. The chain employs TRBV4-2 and TRBJ2-5; D is unresolved. CDR1 is LGHNA and CDR2 is YNFKEQ in the germline V gene. The V end was cut by 1 base, the J end by 5 bases, with 11 bases between. The CDR3 is 14 residues long. The CDR3 bases are TGTGCCAGCAGCCAAGGGGGTCGGCTGGAGACCCAGTACTTC. It is translated as CASSQGGRLETQYF.

This clone was seen a few times. The chain has TRBV9 and TRBJ2-4, with unresolved D. This CDR3 contains 16 residues. The germline CDR1 and CDR2 sequences are SGDLS and YYNGEE. Trimming took 0 bases from V and 5 from J, leaving 15 bases between them. This chain's CDR3 is CASSVGIRPGQNIQYF. The DNA for the CDR3 is TGTGCCAGCAGCGTAGGAATTCGTCCGGGCCAAAACATTCAGTACTTC.

This clone turned up a few times. The V gene is TRBV7-3, the J gene TRBJ1-6, with D perhaps matching TRBD1 (6 bases). V was shortened by 2 bases and J by 7 bases, with 9 bases between the two germline ends. The CDR3 has 14 residues. CDR1 is SGHTA, CDR2 FQGTGA, per germline. The CDR3 DNA is TGTGCCAGCAGCTTATTAGGGGGGAATTCACCCCTCCACTTT. Its protein product is CASSLLGGNSPLHF.

J is TRBJ2-1 and V is TRBV4-2; 8 bases are a match to TRBD1. Trimming took 0 bases from V and 1 from J; bases not matched to a gene: 8. CDR1 is LGHNA and CDR2 is YNFKEQ in the germline V gene. CDR3 length: 18 residues. CDR3 region: CASSQEVVGQGSYNEQFF. The CDR3 DNA sequence: TGTGCCAGCAGCCAAGAAGTAGTTGGACAGGGTTCCTACAATGAGCAGTTCTTC.

In its sample, this clone was seen a few times. The CDR3 protein is CASSVQIGYQETQYF. CDR3 in DNA: TGTGCCAGCAGCGTCCAGATTGGGTACCAAGAGACCCAGTACTTC. V and J are TRBV9 and TRBJ2-5; D is unclear. The CDR3 spans 15 residues. Trimming took off 2 bases at V and 0 bases at J, with 11 bases between the two ends. Looked up from germline, CDR1 is SGDLS and CDR2 is YYNGEE.

This clone was observed a handful of times. The genes are TRBV11-2 and TRBJ2-5; 7 nucleotides agree with TRBD1. V lost 5 bases to trimming and J lost 3 bases; unmatched junction nucleotides: 3. Germline-derived CDR1 and CDR2 are SGHAT and FQNNGV. This CDR3 spans 13 amino acids. The CDR3 reads CASSRDRKETQYF. In DNA form, the CDR3 reads TGTGCCAGCAGCCGGGACAGAAAAGAGACCCAGTACTTC.